This entry lists 4 T cell receptor beta chains sequenced from one sample in a study of T cells in Graves' hyperthyroidism and ophthalmopathy. From RNA transcripts, TCR beta CDR3 regions were amplified. HTBI primers were used for first-round RT-PCR of the TCR CDR3. MiXCR, run by TCRdb on the multiplex PCR reads, gives a single entry per CDR3 protein. This table has about 640,000 distinct CDR3 sequences, more than 20% appearing once. What was sequenced was blood. All receptors come from a man aged 25-45 years with Graves' ophthalmopathy.

This clonotype has more than one count but fewer than ten. This chain connects TRBV5-1 to TRBJ2-2, with a possible D match to TRBD1 (5 bases). The germline gives CDR1 SGHRS, CDR2 YFSETQ. The CDR3 is 15 residues long. Between the trimmed V and J ends, which lost 2 bases and 3 bases, there was a span of 11 bases. Written as DNA, the CDR3 is TGCGCCAGCAGCTTCGGCAGGGTGGACACCGGGGAGCTGTTTTTT. This translates into CASSFGRVDTGELFF.

With regard to this clonotype: A much bigger clone sits one base away, suggesting this may be a read error. The V call is TRBV11-2, the J call TRBJ1-2, with 9 positions matching TRBD1. V dropped 6 bases and J dropped 7; count of bases not matched to a gene: 12. This CDR3 comprises 15 residues. The germline V gene encodes CDR1 SGHAT and CDR2 FQNNGV. CDR3 region: CASRSNPGQGLGYTF. DNA for the CDR3: TGTGCCAGCAGATCTAATCCGGGACAGGGACTTGGCTACACCTTC.

This clonotype was counted between two and nine times. The V and J genes are TRBV5-5 and TRBJ2-3, with a tentative D call TRBD1 (7 bases). Trimming cost V 4 bases and J 1 base, with 13 bases left between them. The CDR3 is made up of 15 amino acids. Germline CDR1 is SGHKS and CDR2 is YYEKEE (reference sequence). CDR3 DNA: TGTGCCAGCAGCCGGAGGGACAGTCGCACAGATACGCAGTATTTT. Translating gives CASSRRDSRTDTQYF.

The J gene is TRBJ2-7, the V gene TRBV11-1; D might be TRBD2 (5 bases). The germline CDR1 and CDR2 sequences are SGHAT and FQDESV (reference sequence). The CDR3 totals 14 residues. V was cut by 5 bases and J by 4 bases, with 15 bases left in between. CDR3 region: CASSRSPGDYEQYF. DNA of the CDR3: TGTGCCAGCAGCCGGAGCCCCGGGGATTACGAGCAGTACTTC.